This T cell receptor (beta chain) was identified during a study of cytomegalovirus exposure and HLA in healthy donors. Study-level results: Exclusion as indistinguishable affected some V segments, including TRBV6-2 and TRBV6-3. A later analysis linked 16,951 TCR beta sequences to HLA alleles at 0.05 false discovery rate. HLA-A and HLA-B allele assignments for most subjects were reportedly predicted accurately using TCR beta sequences.

The donors gave bone marrow, and they were healthy. This CDR3 contains 15 residues. Germline-derived CDR1 and CDR2 are SEHNR and FQNEAQ (reference sequence). After removal of 5 bases from V and 3 bases from J, the junction contained 9 bases not matched to a gene. With respect to this clone: Its cognate antigen is unknown.

60 Vbeta and 13 Jbeta primers were used in PCR. Produced via immunoSEQ multiplex PCR; TCRdb's table is partial and in-frame only. The sample comprises approximately 100,000 clones, about 79% of which are singletons, and about 2.8% rests with the top ten. This receptor was taken from a man aged 50-60 years in good health and CMV-seropositive. V and J are TRBV7-9 and TRBJ2-5; 7 nucleotides match TRBD1. Source material: PBMCs. DNA of the CDR3: TGTGCCAGCAGCCTCAAAACAGGGGCTAAAGAGACCCAGTACTTC. Translation: CASSLKTGAKETQYF.